These T cell receptor beta chains were read from a single sample in a study of shared clonotypes between healthy human individuals. The data were produced by immunoSEQ multiplex PCR, yet TCRdb's version contains in-frame clones alone and is incomplete. Here the sample spans under 600,000 clones, roughly 97% being singletons. Sequences were obtained from naive CD4+ T cells sorted from blood. The receptors come from a woman aged 25-40 years in good health. The CDR3 runs from the conserved cysteine through the conserved F or W. The D gene is left open where the match is weak. Clone size appears in some rows only: once, few, many, or a class for an expanded clone.

V	J	D	size	CDR3	DNA
TRBV6-5	TRBJ1-1	.	once	CASSYSMLGDTEAFF	TGTGCCAGCAGTTACTCGATGTTAGGGGACACTGAAGCTTTCTTT
TRBV18	TRBJ2-7	TRBD1	.	CASSPVRAGGDEQYF	TGTGCCAGCTCACCAGTCAGGGCAGGGGGCGACGAGCAGTACTTC
TRBV2	TRBJ2-1	.	.	CASSEQGPYNEQFF	TGTGCCAGCAGTGAACAGGGACCCTACAATGAGCAGTTCTTC
TRBV28	TRBJ2-1	TRBD2	.	CASTLGGLAVYNEQFF	TGTGCCAGCACTTTGGGGGGACTAGCGGTCTACAATGAGCAGTTCTTC
TRBV19	TRBJ2-1	.	once	CASSIGGDNEQFF	TGTGCCAGTAGTATAGGAGGGGACAATGAGCAGTTCTTC
TRBV30	TRBJ1-3	TRBD1	.	CAWVRDRGFRSGNTIYF	TGTGCCTGGGTCCGGGACAGGGGGTTTCGTAGCGGAAACACCATATATTTT
TRBV27	TRBJ2-7	TRBD2	.	CASSPISGRSYEQYF	TGTGCCAGCAGCCCTATTAGCGGGAGGTCCTACGAGCAGTACTTC
TRBV15	TRBJ2-1	.	.	CATSTDRLTNEQFF	TGTGCCACCAGCACGGACCGGCTAACCAATGAGCAGTTCTTC
TRBV19	TRBJ1-1	.	.	CASSTLRGGWTTEAFF	TGTGCCAGTAGTACCCTGAGGGGGGGGTGGACCACTGAAGCTTTCTTT
TRBV28	TRBJ1-2	.	.	CASTLRYHYGYTF	TGTGCCAGCACCCTTAGGTACCACTATGGCTACACCTTC
TRBV19	TRBJ2-5	TRBD1	.	CASSISRGRPTEQYF	TGTGCCAGTAGTATCTCCAGGGGGCGCCCTACAGAGCAGTACTTC
TRBV4-1	TRBJ2-7	TRBD2	once	CASSRQRLAGGSSYEQYF	TGCGCCAGCAGCCGACAAAGACTAGCGGGAGGGAGCTCCTACGAGCAGTACTTC
TRBV28	TRBJ2-1	TRBD1	.	CAGRQGASNEQFF	TGTGCCGGCCGACAGGGGGCATCCAATGAGCAGTTCTTC
TRBV28	TRBJ2-7	TRBD2	.	CASSRPGLAGGGSYEQYF	TGTGCCAGCAGTAGACCGGGACTAGCGGGAGGAGGCTCCTACGAGCAGTACTTC
TRBV2	TRBJ1-3	TRBD1	.	CASSRDRGTGNTIYF	TGTGCCAGCAGCCGGGACAGGGGGACTGGAAACACCATATATTTT